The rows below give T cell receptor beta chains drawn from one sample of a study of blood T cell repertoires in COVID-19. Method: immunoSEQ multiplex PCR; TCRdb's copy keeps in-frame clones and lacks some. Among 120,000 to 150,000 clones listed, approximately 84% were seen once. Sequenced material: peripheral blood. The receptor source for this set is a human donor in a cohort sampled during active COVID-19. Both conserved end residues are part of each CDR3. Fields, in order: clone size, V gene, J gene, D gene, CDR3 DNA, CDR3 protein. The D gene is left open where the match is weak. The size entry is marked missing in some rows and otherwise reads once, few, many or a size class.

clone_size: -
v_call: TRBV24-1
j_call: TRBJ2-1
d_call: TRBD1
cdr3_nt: TGTGCCACCAGTGATCCTGGACAGGGGAACTCCTACAATGAGCAGTTCTTC
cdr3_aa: CATSDPGQGNSYNEQFF

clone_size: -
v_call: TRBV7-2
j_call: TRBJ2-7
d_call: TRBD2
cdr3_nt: TGTGCCAGCAGCTTACTAGCGGGGTTTCTCTACGAGCAGTACTTC
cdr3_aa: CASSLLAGFLYEQYF

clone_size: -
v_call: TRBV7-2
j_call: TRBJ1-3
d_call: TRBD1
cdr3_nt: TGTGCCAGCAGCTTACCCCCGGGACAGGGAAACACCATATATTTT
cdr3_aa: CASSLPPGQGNTIYF

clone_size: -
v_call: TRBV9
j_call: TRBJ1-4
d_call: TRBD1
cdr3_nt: TGTGCCAGCAGCGGGACAGGTACAATCGATGAAAAACTGTTTTTT
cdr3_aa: CASSGTGTIDEKLFF

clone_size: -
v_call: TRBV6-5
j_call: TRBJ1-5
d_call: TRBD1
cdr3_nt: TGTGCCAGCAGCCGGACCGGGACAGGGGATCAGCCCCAGCATTTT
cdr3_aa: CASSRTGTGDQPQHF

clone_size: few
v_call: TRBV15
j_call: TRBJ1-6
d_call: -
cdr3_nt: TGTGCCACCAGCCGGACAGTGTATTCACCCCTCCACTTT
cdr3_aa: CATSRTVYSPLHF

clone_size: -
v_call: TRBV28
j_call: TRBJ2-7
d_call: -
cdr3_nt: TGTGCCAGCAGTTTACCAGGGTCTACCTACGAGCAGTACTTC
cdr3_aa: CASSLPGSTYEQYF

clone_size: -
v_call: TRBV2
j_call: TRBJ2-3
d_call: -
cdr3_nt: TGTGCCAGCAGGCTCGAGGCAGCAGATACGCAGTATTTT
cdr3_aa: CASRLEAADTQYF

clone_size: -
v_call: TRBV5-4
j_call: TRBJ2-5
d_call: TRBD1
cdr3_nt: TGTGCCAGCAGCGGACAGGGAGAAGAGACCCAGTACTTC
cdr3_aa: CASSGQGEETQYF

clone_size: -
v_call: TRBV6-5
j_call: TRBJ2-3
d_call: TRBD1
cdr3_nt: TGTGCCAGCAGATGGACAGGGACGACAGATACGCAGTATTTT
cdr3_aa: CASRWTGTTDTQYF

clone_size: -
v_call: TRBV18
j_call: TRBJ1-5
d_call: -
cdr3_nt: TGTGCCAGCTCACCAGGAGTCTATAGCAATCAGCCCCAGCATTTT
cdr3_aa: CASSPGVYSNQPQHF

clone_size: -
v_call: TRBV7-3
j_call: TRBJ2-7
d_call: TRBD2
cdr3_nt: TGTGCCAGCAGCTTACGGGGGGGCTTCGACGAGCAGTACTTC
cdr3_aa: CASSLRGGFDEQYF

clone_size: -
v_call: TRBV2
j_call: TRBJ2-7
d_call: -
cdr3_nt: TGTGCCAGCAAGGTGGACAGCTACGAGCAGTACTTC
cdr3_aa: CASKVDSYEQYF

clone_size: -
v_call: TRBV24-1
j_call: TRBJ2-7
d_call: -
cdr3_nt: TGTGCCACCAGTGCTAAGTCGACCTACGAGCAGTACTTC
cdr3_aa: CATSAKSTYEQYF

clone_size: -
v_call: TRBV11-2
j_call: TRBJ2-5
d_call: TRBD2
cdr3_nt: TGTGCCAGCACCCCAATCGGGGGGTTAGAGACCCAGTACTTC
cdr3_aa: CASTPIGGLETQYF

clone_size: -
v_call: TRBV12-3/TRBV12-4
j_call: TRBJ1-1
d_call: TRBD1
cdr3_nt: TGTGCCAGCAGTGGAACAGGGGAGGCTGAAGCTTTCTTT
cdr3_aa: CASSGTGEAEAFF

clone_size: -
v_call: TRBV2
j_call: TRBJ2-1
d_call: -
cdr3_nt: TGTGCCAGCACCGAGGGTGGCAGGGGCTACAATGAGCAGTTCTTC
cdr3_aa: CASTEGGRGYNEQFF

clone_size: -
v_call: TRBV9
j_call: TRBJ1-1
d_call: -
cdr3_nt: TGTGCCAGCAGCGTAGATCCGTCTCGGAACACTGAAGCTTTCTTT
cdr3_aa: CASSVDPSRNTEAFF

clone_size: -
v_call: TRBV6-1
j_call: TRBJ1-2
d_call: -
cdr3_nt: TGTGCCAGCAGTGAATCAGGGTTCGGCGGCTACACCTTC
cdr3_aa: CASSESGFGGYTF

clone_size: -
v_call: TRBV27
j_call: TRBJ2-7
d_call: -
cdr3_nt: TGTGCCAGCAGATCGGCGGGTACCTACGAGCAGTACTTC
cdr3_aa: CASRSAGTYEQYF

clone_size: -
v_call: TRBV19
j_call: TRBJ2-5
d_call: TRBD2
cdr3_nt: TGTGCCAGTAGTCGGCCTAGCGGGGGGGTGGAGACCCAGTACTTC
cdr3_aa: CASSRPSGGVETQYF

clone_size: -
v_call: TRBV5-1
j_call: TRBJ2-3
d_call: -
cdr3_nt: TGCGCCAGCAGCTTGGAGAGGGAGACAGATACGCAGTATTTT
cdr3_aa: CASSLERETDTQYF

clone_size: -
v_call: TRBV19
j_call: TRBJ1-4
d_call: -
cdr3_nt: TGTGCCAGCCGGCAGGGGTTGGAAAAACTGTTTTTT
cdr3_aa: CASRQGLEKLFF

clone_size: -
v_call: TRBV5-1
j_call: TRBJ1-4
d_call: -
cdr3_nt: TGCGCCAGCAGCTTGGAGACCCTACACGGGGAAAAACTGTTTTTT
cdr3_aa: CASSLETLHGEKLFF

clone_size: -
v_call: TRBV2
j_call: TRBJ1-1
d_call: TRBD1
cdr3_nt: TGTGCCAGCAGTGAAGCGAGGACAGGGGGCACTGAAGCTTTCTTT
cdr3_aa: CASSEARTGGTEAFF

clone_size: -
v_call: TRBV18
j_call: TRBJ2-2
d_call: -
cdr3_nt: TGTGCCAGCCTCTTGAATAGGGGTACCGGGGAGCTGTTTTTT
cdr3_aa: CASLLNRGTGELFF

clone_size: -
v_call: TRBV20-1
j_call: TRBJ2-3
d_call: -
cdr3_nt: TGCAGTGCTAGAGCAAGGGGTACGCAGTATTTT
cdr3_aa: CSARARGTQYF

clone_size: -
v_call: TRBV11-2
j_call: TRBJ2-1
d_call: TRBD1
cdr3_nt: TGTGCCAGCAGCTTAGATGGGACAGACGTCCCATTTCACAATGAGCAGTTCTTC
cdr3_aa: CASSLDGTDVPFHNEQFF

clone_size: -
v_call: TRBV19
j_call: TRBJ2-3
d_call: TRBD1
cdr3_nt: TGTGCCAGTAGTATCGCCGGGACAGGGGCGGCAGATACGCAGTATTTT
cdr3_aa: CASSIAGTGAADTQYF

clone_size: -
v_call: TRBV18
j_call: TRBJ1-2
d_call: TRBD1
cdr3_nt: TGTGCCAGCTCACCCCGGACAGGGGAGGGCTACACCTTC
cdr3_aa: CASSPRTGEGYTF

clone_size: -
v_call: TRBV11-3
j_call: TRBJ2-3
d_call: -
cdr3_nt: TGTGCCAGCAGCTTTGGGAAAAGGGGTAGCACAGATACGCAGTATTTT
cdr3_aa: CASSFGKRGSTDTQYF

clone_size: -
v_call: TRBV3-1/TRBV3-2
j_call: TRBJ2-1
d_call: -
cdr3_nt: TGTGCCAGCAGCTTCCGACTGGCTGCGTATGAGCAGTTCTTC
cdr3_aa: CASSFRLAAYEQFF

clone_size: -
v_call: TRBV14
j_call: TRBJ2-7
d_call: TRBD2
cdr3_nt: TGTGCCAGCAGCCGAACGGGACTAGCGGGGCCGGGGGAGCAGTACTTC
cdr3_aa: CASSRTGLAGPGEQYF

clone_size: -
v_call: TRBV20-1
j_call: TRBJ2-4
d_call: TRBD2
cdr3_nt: TGCAGTGCTAGTCCTAGCGGGGCCTTAGCCAAAAACATTCAGTACTTC
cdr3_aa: CSASPSGALAKNIQYF

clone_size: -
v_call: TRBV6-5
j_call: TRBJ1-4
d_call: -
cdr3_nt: TGTGCCAGCAGTTCCACGGGGGGCGCTTACGAAAAACTGTTTTTT
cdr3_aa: CASSSTGGAYEKLFF

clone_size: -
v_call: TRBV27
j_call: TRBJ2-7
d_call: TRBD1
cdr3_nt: TGTGCCAGCAGTTTATCGGGACAGGGGGACCCCTACGAGCAGTACTTC
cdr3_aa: CASSLSGQGDPYEQYF

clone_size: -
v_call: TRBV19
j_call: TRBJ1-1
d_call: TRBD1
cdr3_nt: TGTGCCAGTAGTATACTAGACAGGGACACTGAAGCTTTCTTT
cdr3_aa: CASSILDRDTEAFF

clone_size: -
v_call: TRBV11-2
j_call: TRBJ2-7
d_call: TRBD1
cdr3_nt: TGTGCCAGCAGCTTACAGGGGGCCTATTACGAGCAGTACTTC
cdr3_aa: CASSLQGAYYEQYF

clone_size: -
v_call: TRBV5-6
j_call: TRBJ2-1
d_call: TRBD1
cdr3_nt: TGTGCCAGCAGCCCCACCGGGACAGTCTACAATGAGCAGTTCTTC
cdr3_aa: CASSPTGTVYNEQFF

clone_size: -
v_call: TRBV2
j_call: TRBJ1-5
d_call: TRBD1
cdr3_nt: TGTGCCAGTGGAAGGAGGGGGCGTGCGGGGAATCAGCCCCAGCATTTT
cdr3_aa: CASGRRGRAGNQPQHF

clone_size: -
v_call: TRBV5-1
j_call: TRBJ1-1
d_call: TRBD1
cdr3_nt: TGCGCCAGCAGCCCAAGGACAGGGGACACTGAAGCTTTCTTT
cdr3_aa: CASSPRTGDTEAFF

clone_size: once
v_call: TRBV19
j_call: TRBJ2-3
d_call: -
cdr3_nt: TGTGCCTGCGGCGGCAGAAGCACAGATACGCAGTATTTT
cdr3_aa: CACGGRSTDTQYF

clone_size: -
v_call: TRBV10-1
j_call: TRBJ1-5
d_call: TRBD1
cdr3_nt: TGCGCCAGCTACTCCGTCGGGACAGCTAGCAATCAGCCCCAGCATTTT
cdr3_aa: CASYSVGTASNQPQHF

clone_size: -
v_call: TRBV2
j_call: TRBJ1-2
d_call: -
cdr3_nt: TGTGCCAGCAGTGAGACCAGGGCCCGTGGCTACACCTTC
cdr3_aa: CASSETRARGYTF

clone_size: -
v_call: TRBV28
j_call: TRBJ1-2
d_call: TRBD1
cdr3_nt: TGTGCCAGCAGTCCGAGGGACAGGGGACTTAGCGGCTACACCTTC
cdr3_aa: CASSPRDRGLSGYTF

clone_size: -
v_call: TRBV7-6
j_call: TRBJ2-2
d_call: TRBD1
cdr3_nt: TGTGCCAGCAGCTCCCGACAGGGAGTATCAGGGGAGCTGTTTTTT
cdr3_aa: CASSSRQGVSGELFF

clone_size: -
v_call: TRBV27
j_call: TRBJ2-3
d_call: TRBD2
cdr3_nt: TGTGCCAGCAGTTTAGGACTAGCGGGGGTAAGCACAGATACGCAGTATTTT
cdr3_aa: CASSLGLAGVSTDTQYF

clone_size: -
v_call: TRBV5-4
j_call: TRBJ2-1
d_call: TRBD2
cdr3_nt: TGTGCCAGCAGCCTTAGCGGGGGGGCGGCTAATGAGCAGTTCTTC
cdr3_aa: CASSLSGGAANEQFF

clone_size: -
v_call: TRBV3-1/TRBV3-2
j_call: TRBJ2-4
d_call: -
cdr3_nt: TGTGCCAGCAGCCCTTACCTAGACTCCAAAAACATTCAGTACTTC
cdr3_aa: CASSPYLDSKNIQYF

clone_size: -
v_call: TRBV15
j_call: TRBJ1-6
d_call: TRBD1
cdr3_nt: TGTGCCACCAGCACTTCGGACAGGGGAGATTCACCCCTCCACTTT
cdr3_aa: CATSTSDRGDSPLHF

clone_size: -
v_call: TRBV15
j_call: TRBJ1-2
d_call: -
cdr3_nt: TGTGCCACCAGCAGACTACCGACCAGCGATGGCTACACCTTC
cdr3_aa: CATSRLPTSDGYTF